The TCR beta chain described here comes from a study of blood T cell repertoires in COVID-19. The overall study: Sites across the United States, Italy and Spain contributed samples from acute and convalescent COVID-19. The cDNA or gDNA used as material had been derived from T cells, B-cell-depleted T cells, or PBMCs.

This CDR3 has 15 amino acids. Trimming stripped 1 base from V and 4 bases from J, with 13 bases between. Germline V gene lookup returns CDR1 MGHDK and CDR2 SYGVNS. Authors' methods: From reference gene primer amplification, estimates of nucleated cell counts were derived. Clones were sequenced by immunoSEQ multiplex PCR, and TCRdb holds only the in-frame ones, with some missing. V, J and clone size were drawn from that table, and D and trimming were deduced from the DNA. Of about 250,000 clones listed, about 85% are singletons. Patients of the Seattle cohort, enrolled during active infection, were followed longitudinally.

The TCR was taken from a human donor with COVID-19, enrolled during active disease. The donor label of this sample is uncertain. The sequencing sample was made of peripheral blood. The chain combines TRBV25-1 with TRBJ1-2, with D perhaps TRBD1 (5 bases). CDR3 loop: CASSESRDWGYGYTF. The CDR3 DNA reads TGTGCCAGCAGTGAATCCCGGGACTGGGGCTATGGCTACACCTTC.